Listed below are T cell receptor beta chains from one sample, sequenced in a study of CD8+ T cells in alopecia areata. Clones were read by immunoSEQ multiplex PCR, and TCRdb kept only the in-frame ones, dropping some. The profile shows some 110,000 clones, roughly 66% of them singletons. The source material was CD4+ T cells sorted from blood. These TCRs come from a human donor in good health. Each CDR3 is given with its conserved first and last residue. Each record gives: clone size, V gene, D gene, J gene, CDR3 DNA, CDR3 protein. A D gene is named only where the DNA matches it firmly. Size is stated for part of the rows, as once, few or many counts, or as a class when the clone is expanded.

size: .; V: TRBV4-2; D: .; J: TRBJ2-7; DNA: TGTGCCAGCAGCCAAGGGCGGCCCGTCTACGAGCAGTACTTC; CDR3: CASSQGRPVYEQYF
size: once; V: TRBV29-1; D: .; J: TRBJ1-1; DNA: TGCAGCGTTGGAAGAGGCTCGGGCCGGGTGAACACTGAAGCTTTCTTT; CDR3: CSVGRGSGRVNTEAFF
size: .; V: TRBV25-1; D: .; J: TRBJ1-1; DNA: TGTGCCAGCAGTGGACAGAGGGAGAACACTGAAGCTTTCTTT; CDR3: CASSGQRENTEAFF
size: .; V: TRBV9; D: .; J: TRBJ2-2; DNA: TGTGAGGAGGCGAACACCGGGGAGCTGTTTTTT; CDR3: CEEANTGELFF
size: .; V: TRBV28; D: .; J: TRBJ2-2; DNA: TGTGCCTCGCTCCGGGGCACCGGGGAGCTGTTTTTT; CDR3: CASLRGTGELFF
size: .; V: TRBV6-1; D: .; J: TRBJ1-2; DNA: TGTGCCAGCAGTCGACAGACATTCTATGGCTACACCTTC; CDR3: CASSRQTFYGYTF
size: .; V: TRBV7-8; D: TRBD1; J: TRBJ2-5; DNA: TGTGCCAGCAGGCCCGACAGGGGGCTCGTGACCCAGTACTTC; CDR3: CASRPDRGLVTQYF
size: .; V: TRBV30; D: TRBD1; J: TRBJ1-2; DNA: TGTGCCTGGAGTGTCGGAGGGGGCGGGAGTGGCTACACCTTC; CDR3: CAWSVGGGGSGYTF
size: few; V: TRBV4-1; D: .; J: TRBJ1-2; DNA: TGCGCCAGCAGCGCCACAGGGCCTACTAACTATGGCTACACCTTC; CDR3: CASSATGPTNYGYTF
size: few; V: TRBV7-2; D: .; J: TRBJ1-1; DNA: TGTGCCAGCAGCTTTTTTGCCGGGACAGAAGCTTTCTTT; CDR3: CASSFFAGTEAFF
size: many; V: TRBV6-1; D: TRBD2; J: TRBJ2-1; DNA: TGTGCCAGCAGTCGCGGGGGGGTCTACAATGAGCAGTTCTTC; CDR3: CASSRGGVYNEQFF
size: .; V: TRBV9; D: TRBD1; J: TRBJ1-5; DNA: TGTGCCAGCAGTAAGACAGGGTGGGGCAATCAGCCCCAGCATTTT; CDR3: CASSKTGWGNQPQHF
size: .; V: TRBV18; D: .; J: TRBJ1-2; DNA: TGTGCCAGCTCACCATACCAGGACAGCTCCTTCTATGGCTACACCTTC; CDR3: CASSPYQDSSFYGYTF
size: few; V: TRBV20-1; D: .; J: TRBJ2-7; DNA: TGCAGTGCCAAATTGCGGGACGAGCAGTACTTC; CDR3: CSAKLRDEQYF
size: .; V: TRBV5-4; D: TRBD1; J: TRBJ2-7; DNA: TGTGCCAGCAGCTTACCAGGGGGCCCCCGCTCCTACGAGCAGTACTTC; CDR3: CASSLPGGPRSYEQYF
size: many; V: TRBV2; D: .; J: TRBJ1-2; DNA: TGTGCCAGCAGTGAGTGGGTTGGGTACAATGGCTACACCTTC; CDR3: CASSEWVGYNGYTF
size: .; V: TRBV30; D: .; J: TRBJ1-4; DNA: TGTGCCTGGACCGGGGACTCTAATGAAAAACTGTTTTTT; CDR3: CAWTGDSNEKLFF
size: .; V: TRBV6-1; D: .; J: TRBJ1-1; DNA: TGTGCCAGCAAGGGAGTACGGGTCATGAACACTGAAGCTTTCTTT; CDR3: CASKGVRVMNTEAFF
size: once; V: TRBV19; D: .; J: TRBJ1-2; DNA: TGTGCCAGTACTAAGGACGGTCCAGGAGGCTACACCTTC; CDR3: CASTKDGPGGYTF
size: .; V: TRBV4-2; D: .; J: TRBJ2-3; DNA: TGTGCCAGCAGCCCCGCCGTGAGGGCAGGGGGCACAGATACGCAGTATTTT; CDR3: CASSPAVRAGGTDTQYF
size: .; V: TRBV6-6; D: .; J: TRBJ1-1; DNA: TGTGCCAGCTCTGAGGGGAACACTGAAGCTTTCTTT; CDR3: CASSEGNTEAFF
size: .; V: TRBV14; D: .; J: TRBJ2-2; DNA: TGTGCCAGCAGCCACACACGGGCCGGACGTCACACCGGGGAGCTGTTTTTT; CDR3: CASSHTRAGRHTGELFF
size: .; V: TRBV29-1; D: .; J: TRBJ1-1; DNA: TGCAGCGCCCTCCCAGAAGCGAACACTGAAGCTTTCTTT; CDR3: CSALPEANTEAFF
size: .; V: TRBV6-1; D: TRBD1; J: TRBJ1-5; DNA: TGTGCCAGCAGGGGGACAGGTAATCAGCCCCAGCATTTT; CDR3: CASRGTGNQPQHF
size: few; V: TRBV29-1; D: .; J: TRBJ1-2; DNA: TGCAGCGTTGAAGTGTCAGCTACCTTAGGCTACACCTTC; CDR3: CSVEVSATLGYTF
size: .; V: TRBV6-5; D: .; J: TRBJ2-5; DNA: TGTGCCAGCAGCCCTAGGGTAGCGTCCCCCCAGTACTTC; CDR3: CASSPRVASPQYF
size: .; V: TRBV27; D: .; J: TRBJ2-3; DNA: TGTGCCAGCAGTTCACCTGGGGCGCCAAGCACAGATACGCAGTATTTT; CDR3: CASSSPGAPSTDTQYF
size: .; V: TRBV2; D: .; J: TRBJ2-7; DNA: TGTGCCAGCAGGGATTATGTAAGCTCCTACGAGCAGTACTTC; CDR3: CASRDYVSSYEQYF
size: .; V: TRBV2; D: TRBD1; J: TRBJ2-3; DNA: TGTGCCAGTTCTTCACAGGGGTTAAGAGATACGCAGTATTTT; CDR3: CASSSQGLRDTQYF
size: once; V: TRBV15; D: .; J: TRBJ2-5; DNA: TGTGCCACCAGCAGAGATTTGGGAGACCAAGAGACCCAGTACTTC; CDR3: CATSRDLGDQETQYF
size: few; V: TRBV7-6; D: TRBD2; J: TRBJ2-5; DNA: TGTGCCAGCAGTGCACTAGCGGGGGGTTGGAAGACCCAGTACTTC; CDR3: CASSALAGGWKTQYF
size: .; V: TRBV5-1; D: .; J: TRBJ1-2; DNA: TGCGCCAGCAGCTTGGAGGACATCGCCTATGGCTACACCTTC; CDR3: CASSLEDIAYGYTF
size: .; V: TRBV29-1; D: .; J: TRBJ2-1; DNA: TGCAGCGTTGAAGGGAGGGGAGATGAGCAGTTCTTC; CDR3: CSVEGRGDEQFF
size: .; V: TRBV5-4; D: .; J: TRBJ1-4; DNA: TGTGCCAGCAGCGTCGGGAGTCATGCAACTAATGAAAAACTGTTTTTT; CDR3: CASSVGSHATNEKLFF
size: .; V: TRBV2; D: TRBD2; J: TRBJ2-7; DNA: TGTGCAAGCACTAGCGGGGGATCCTACGAGCAGTACTTC; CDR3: CASTSGGSYEQYF
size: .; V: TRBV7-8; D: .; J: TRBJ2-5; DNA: TGTGCCAGCAGCTTATACAGCCAAGAGACCCAGTACTTC; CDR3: CASSLYSQETQYF
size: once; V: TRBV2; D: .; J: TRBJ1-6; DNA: TGTGCCAGCCGCGGACCAGGCGGATACAATTCACCCCTCCACTTT; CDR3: CASRGPGGYNSPLHF
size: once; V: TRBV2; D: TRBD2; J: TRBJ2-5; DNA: TGTGCCAGGGCCCCCGGGACTAGCGAGGGGACCCAGTACTTC; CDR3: CARAPGTSEGTQYF
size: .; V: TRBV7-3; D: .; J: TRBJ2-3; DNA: TGTGCCAGCAGCTTAACGTCAGGAGATACGCAGTATTTT; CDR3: CASSLTSGDTQYF
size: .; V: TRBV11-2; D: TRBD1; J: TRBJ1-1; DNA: TGTGCCAGCAGCAGAGGGACAGCTATCAGTGAAGCTTTCTTT; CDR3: CASSRGTAISEAFF
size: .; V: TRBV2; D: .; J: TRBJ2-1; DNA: TGTGCCAGCTCGCAGGGTGTCGGTCAGTTCTTC; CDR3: CASSQGVGQFF
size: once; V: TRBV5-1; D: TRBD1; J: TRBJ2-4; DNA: TGCGCCAGCAGCTATGGGACAGGGGCGGCCAAAAACATTCAGTACTTC; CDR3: CASSYGTGAAKNIQYF
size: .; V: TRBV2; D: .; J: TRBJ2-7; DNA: TGTGCCAGCAGTGGACAAAGGACTGGCGAGCAGTACTTC; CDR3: CASSGQRTGEQYF
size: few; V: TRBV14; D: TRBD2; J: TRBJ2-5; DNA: TGTGCCAGCAGCCAAGGGAGCGGGGGAACGGAGACCCAGTACTTC; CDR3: CASSQGSGGTETQYF
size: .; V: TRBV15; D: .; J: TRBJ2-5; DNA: TGTGCCACCAGCAGAGCTCCGGGAGAGACCCAGTACTTC; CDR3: CATSRAPGETQYF
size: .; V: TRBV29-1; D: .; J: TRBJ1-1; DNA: TGCAGCGGGACAGTGAACACTGAAGCTTTCTTT; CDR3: CSGTVNTEAFF
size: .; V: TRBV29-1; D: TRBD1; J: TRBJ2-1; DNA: TGCAGCGTCAAAACGGGACAGGGAGGGAATGAGCAGTTCTTC; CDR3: CSVKTGQGGNEQFF
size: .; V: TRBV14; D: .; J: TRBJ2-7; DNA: TGTGCCAGCAGCCAAGGGCTCAGGGGATCTACGCACGAGCAGTACTTC; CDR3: CASSQGLRGSTHEQYF
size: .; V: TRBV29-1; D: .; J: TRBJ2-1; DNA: TGCAGCGTTTCCACCGGGAATGAGCAGTTCTTC; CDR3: CSVSTGNEQFF
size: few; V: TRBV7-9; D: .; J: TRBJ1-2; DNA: TGTGCCAGCAGCCGGGACTTGGCTGGCTACACCTTC; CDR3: CASSRDLAGYTF
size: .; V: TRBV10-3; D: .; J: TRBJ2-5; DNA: TGTGCCACACTCCGTGGGGTCGAAGAGACCCAGTACTTC; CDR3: CATLRGVEETQYF
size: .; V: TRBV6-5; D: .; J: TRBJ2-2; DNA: TGTGCCAGCAGTCCAGCGAGGGAGTGGGGGGAGCTGTTTTTT; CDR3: CASSPAREWGELFF
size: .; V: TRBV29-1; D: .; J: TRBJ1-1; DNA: TGCAGCGTGGGGGGGGCAGTGAACACTGAAGCTTTCTTT; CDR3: CSVGGAVNTEAFF
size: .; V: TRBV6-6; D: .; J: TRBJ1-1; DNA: TGTGCCAGCAGTTACAGGGTCGGCGGGAGCACTGAAGCTTTCTTT; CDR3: CASSYRVGGSTEAFF
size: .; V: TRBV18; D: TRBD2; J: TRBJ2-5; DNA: TGTGCCAGCTCACCACTAGAACTAGCGGGAAAAGAGACCCAGTACTTC; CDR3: CASSPLELAGKETQYF
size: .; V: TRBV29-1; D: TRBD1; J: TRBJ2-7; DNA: TGCAGCGCGTCAGGGGGCTCCTACGAGCAGTACTTC; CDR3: CSASGGSYEQYF
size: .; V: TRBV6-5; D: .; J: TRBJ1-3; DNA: TGTGCCAGCTGTCGGACCGTCGCGGGAAACACCATATATTTT; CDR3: CASCRTVAGNTIYF
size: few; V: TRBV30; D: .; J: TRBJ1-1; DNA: TGTGCCTGGAGTGTTGGTAGGAACACTGAAGCTTTCTTT; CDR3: CAWSVGRNTEAFF
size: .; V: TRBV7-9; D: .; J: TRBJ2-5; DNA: TGTGCCAGCAGCTTAGCGACCCAGGGCACTGAGACCCAGTACTTC; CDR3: CASSLATQGTETQYF